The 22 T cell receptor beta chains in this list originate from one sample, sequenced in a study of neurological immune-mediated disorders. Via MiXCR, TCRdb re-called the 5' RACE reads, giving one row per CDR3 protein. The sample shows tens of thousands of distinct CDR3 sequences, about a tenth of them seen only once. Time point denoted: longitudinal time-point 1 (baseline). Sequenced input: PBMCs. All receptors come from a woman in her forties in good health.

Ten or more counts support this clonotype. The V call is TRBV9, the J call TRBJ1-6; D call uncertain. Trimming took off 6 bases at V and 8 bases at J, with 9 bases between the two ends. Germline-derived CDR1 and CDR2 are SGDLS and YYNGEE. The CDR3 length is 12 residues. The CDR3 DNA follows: TGTGCCAGCATGGGGATAGATTCACCCCTCCACTTT. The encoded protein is CASMGIDSPLHF.

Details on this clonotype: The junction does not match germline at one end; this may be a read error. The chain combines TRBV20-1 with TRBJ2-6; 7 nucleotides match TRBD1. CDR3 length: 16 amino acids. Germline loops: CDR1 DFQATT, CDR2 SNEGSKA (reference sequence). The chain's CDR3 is CSASGTVRSGADVLTF. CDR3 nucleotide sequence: TGCAGTGCTAGCGGGACAGTCCGATCTGGGGCCGACGTCCTGACTTTC.

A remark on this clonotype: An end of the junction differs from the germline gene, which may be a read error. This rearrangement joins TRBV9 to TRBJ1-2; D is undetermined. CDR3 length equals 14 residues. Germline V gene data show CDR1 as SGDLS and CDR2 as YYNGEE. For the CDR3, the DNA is TGTGCCAACAGCGTAGACGCCCCGAACTATGACTACACCTTC. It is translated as CANSVDAPNYDYTF.

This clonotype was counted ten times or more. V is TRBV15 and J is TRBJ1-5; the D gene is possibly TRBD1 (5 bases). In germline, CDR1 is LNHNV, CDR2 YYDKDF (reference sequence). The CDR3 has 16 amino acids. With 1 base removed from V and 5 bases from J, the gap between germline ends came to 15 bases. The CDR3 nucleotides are TGTGCCACCAGCAGAGTCCCCCCCGACAGAGATCAGCCCCAGCATTTT. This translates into CATSRVPPDRDQPQHF.

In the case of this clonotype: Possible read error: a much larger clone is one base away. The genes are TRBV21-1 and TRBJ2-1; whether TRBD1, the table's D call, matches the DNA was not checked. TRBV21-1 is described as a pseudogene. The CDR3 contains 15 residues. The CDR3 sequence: CASRVKGLRFVEQFF. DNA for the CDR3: TGTGCCAGCAGAGTTAAGGGGTTACGATTTGTTGAGCAGTTCTTC.

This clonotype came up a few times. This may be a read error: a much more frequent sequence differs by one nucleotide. CDR3 residues: CSVEGGTRAYEQYF. DNA for the CDR3: TGCAGCGTTGAAGGGGGGACACGGGCCTACGAGCAGTACTTC. This chain uses TRBV29-1 with TRBJ2-7, with D perhaps TRBD1 (6 bases). The V gene's germline CDR1 is SQVTM and CDR2 ANQGSEA. The CDR3 has 14 amino acids. Trimming took 1 base from V and 2 from J, leaving 12 bases between them.

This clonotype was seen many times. For the CDR3, the DNA is TGCGCCAGCAGCTTAGGGGGAGTGGACGAGCAGTACTTC. Translation gives CASSLGGVDEQYF. The V call is TRBV5-1, the J call TRBJ2-7; tentatively, D is TRBD1 (6 bases). The germline V gene has CDR1 SGHRS and CDR2 YFSETQ. Trimming shortened V by 2 bases and J by 5 bases, and 11 bases separated the two germline ends. The CDR3 extends over 13 amino acids.

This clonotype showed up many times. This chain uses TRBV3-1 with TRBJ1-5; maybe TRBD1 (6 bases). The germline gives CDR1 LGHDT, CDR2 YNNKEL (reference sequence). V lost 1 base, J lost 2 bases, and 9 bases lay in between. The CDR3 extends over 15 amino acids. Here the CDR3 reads CASSQGRQGNQPQHF. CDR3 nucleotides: TGTGCCAGCAGCCAAGGACGACAGGGCAATCAGCCCCAGCATTTT.

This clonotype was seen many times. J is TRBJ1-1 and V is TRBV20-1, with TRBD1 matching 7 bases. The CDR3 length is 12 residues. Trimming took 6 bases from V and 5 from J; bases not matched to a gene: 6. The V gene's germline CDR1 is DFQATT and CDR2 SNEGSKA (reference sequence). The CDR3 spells CSAPRQGTEAFF. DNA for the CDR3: TGCAGTGCCCCTCGACAGGGAACTGAAGCTTTCTTT.

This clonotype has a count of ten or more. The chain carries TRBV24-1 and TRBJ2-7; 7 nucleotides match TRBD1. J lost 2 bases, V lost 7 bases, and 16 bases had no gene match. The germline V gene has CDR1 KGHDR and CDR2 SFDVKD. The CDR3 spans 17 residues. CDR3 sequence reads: CATSNIIERDSPYEQYF. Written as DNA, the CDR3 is TGTGCCACCAGCAACATAATTGAGAGGGACAGCCCCTACGAGCAGTACTTC.

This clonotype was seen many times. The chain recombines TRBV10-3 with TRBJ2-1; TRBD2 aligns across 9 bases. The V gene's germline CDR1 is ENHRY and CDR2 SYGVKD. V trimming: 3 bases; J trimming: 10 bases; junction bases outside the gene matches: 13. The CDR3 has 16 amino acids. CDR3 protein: CAISDPGGSGSVEQFF. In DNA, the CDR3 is TGTGCCATCAGTGATCCCGGAGGTAGCGGGAGTGTCGAGCAGTTCTTC.

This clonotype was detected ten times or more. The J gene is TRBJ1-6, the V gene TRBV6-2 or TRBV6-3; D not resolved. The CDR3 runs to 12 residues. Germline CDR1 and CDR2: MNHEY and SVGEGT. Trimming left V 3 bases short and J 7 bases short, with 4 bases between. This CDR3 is CASSYTNSPLHF. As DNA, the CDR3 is TGTGCCAGCAGTTATACGAATTCACCCCTCCACTTT.

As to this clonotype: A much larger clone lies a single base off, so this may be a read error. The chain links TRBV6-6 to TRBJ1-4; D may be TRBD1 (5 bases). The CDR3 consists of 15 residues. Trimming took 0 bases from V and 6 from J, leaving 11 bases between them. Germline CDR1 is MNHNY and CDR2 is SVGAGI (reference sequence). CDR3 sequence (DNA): TGTGCCAGCAGTTACTCGGCAGGGAGACATGAAAAACTGTTTTTT. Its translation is CASSYSAGRHEKLFF.

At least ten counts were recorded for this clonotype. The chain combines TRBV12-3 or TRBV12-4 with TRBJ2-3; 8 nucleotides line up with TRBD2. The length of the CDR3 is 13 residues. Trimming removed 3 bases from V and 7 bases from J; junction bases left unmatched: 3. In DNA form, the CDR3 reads TGTGCCAGCAGTTTTGGCGGGGGGCATACGCAGTATTTT. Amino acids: CASSFGGGHTQYF.

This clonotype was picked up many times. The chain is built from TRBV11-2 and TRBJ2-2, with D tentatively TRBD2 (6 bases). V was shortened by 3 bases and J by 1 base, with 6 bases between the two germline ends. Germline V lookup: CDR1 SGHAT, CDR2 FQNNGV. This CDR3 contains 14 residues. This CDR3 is CASSLGGNTGELFF. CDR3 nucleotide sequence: TGTGCCAGCAGCTTGGGGGGGAACACCGGGGAGCTGTTTTTT.

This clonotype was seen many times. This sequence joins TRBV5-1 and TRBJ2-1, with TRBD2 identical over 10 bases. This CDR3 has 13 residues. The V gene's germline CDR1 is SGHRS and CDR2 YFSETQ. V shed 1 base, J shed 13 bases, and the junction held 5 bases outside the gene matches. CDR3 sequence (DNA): TGCGCCAGCAGCTTGTGGCTAGCGGGAGTCCAGTTCTTC. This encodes CASSLWLAGVQFF. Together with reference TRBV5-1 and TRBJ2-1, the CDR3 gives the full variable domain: KAGVTQTPRYLIKTRGQQVTLSCSPISGHRSVSWYQQTPGQGLQFLFEYFSETQRNKGNFPGRFSGRQFSNSRSEMNVSTLELGDSALYLCASSLWLAGVQFFGPGTRLTVL.

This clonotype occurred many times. CDR3 coding DNA: TGTGCCAGCACCCTAGCGGGAGCCACCGGGGAGCTGTTTTTT. It codes for CASTLAGATGELFF. The chain is built from TRBV9 and TRBJ2-2, with 10 bases identical to TRBD2. After removal of 6 bases from V and 4 bases from J, the junction contained 3 bases not matched to a gene. Germline lookup yields CDR1 SGDLS and CDR2 YYNGEE. The CDR3 contains 14 residues.

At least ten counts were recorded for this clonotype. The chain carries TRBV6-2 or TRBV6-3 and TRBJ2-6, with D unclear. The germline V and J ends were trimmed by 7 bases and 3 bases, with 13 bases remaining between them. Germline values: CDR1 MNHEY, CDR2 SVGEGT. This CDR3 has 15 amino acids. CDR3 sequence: CASNYGYGGANVLTF. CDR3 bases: TGTGCCAGCAACTACGGGTATGGTGGGGCCAACGTCCTGACTTTC.

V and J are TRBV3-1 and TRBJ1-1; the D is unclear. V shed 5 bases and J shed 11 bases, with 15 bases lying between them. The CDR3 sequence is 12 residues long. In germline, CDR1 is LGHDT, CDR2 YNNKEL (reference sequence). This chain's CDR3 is CASSLGTQVAFF. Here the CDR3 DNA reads TGTGCCAGCAGCTTAGGAACCCAGGTGGCTTTCTTT.

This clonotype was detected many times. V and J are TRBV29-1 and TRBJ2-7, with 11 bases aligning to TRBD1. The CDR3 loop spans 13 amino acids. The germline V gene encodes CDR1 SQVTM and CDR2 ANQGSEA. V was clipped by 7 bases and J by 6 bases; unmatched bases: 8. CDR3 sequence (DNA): TGCAGCGGAGGGGGACAGGGGGTTGGCGAGCAGTACTTC. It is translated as CSGGGQGVGEQYF.

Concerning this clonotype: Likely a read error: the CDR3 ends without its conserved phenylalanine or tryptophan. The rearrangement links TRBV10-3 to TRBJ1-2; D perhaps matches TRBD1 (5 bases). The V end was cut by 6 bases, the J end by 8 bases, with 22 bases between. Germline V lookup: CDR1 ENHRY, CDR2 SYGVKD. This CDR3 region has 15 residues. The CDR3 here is CAIRAREEGERGYTV. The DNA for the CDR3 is TGTGCCATCAGGGCCAGGGAAGAGGGTGAGAGAGGCTACACCGTC.

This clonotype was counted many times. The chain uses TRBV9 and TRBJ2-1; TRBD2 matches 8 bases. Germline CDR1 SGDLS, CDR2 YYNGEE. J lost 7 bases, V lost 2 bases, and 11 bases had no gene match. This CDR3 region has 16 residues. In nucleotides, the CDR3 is TGTGCCAGCAGCGTTTCAGCGGGAGCCATAAGGAATGAGCAGTTCTTC. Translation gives CASSVSAGAIRNEQFF.